These T cell receptor beta chains were read from a single sample in a study of shared clonotypes between healthy human individuals. Only in-frame clones appear in the TCRdb table, and some are missing; sequencing was by immunoSEQ multiplex PCR. The sample records over a million clones, roughly 97% being singletons. Sample: naive CD4+ T cells sorted from blood. Receptors originate from a man between 25 and 39 years old in good health. Each CDR3 is given with its conserved first and last residue. A D gene is named only where the DNA matches it firmly. Rows give clone size only sometimes, using once, few, many, or a class for an expanded clone.

TRBV2	TRBJ2-7	NA	NA	TGTGCCAGCAGTCTTGAGGGCTACGAGCAGTACTTC	CASSLEGYEQYF
TRBV28	TRBJ2-1	NA	NA	TGTGCCAGCAGTCCCTCCTCTCAGGGATACAATGAGCAGTTCTTC	CASSPSSQGYNEQFF
TRBV18	TRBJ2-3	NA	NA	TGTGCCAGCTCACCCCTTTCTATGTGGGACTCGGCTACGGGCACAGATACGCAGTATTTT	CASSPLSMWDSATGTDTQYF
TRBV7-2	TRBJ2-2	NA	once	TGTGCCAGCAGCTTAGTAGCGACGAACACCGGGGAGCTGTTTTTT	CASSLVATNTGELFF
TRBV18	TRBJ2-6	NA	NA	TGTGCCAGCTCACCACTCCGGACCTCTGGGGCCAACGTCCTGACTTTC	CASSPLRTSGANVLTF
TRBV15	TRBJ2-3	TRBD2	NA	TGTGCCACCAGCAAAGCGGGAGTGGGAGATACGCAGTATTTT	CATSKAGVGDTQYF
TRBV18	TRBJ2-5	TRBD1	NA	TGTGCCAGCTCCACCGATATGACAGGGGGCAAGGAAGAGACCCAGTACTTC	CASSTDMTGGKEETQYF
TRBV7-4	TRBJ2-7	NA	NA	TGTGCCAGCAGCCGACTCTGCGAGCAGTACTTC	CASSRLCEQYF
TRBV9	TRBJ2-2	NA	NA	TGTGCCAGCAGCGTATTCCAGTTGAACACCGGGGAGCTGTTTTTT	CASSVFQLNTGELFF
TRBV11-1	TRBJ1-5	TRBD1	NA	TGTGCCAGCAAAGACAGGGGGAATCAGCCCCAGCATTTT	CASKDRGNQPQHF
TRBV7-8	TRBJ2-1	NA	NA	TGTGCCAGCAGCTTAGGCTCCGTCCTTGAGCAGTTCTTC	CASSLGSVLEQFF
TRBV2	TRBJ2-2	TRBD2	NA	TGTGCCAGCAGTTCAGCGGGATTGGCCGGGGAGCTGTTTTTT	CASSSAGLAGELFF
TRBV5-6	TRBJ2-1	TRBD1	NA	TGTGCCAGCAGCTTAAGGACAGGATACAATGAGCAGTTCTTC	CASSLRTGYNEQFF
TRBV14	TRBJ1-2	NA	NA	TGTGCCAGCAGCCAGGACTTGTGGAGAGGTAGCTACACCTTC	CASSQDLWRGSYTF
TRBV6-1	TRBJ2-7	NA	once	TGTGCCAGCAGTATTGGGGTCTCCTACGAGCAGTACTTC	CASSIGVSYEQYF
TRBV9	TRBJ1-3	NA	NA	TGTGCCAGCAGCGAGAGCGGCCCCACTAACACACCTGGAAACACCATATATTTT	CASSESGPTNTPGNTIYF
TRBV12-5	TRBJ2-2	TRBD2	NA	TGTGCTAGTGGTTTGGTAGCGAAGGGGAGGGGAAACACCGGGGAGCTGTTTTTT	CASGLVAKGRGNTGELFF
TRBV6-5	TRBJ1-1	NA	NA	TGTGCCAGCAACCTAATCCAGGGGCTCTCTGAAGCTTTCTTT	CASNLIQGLSEAFF
TRBV6-1	TRBJ2-7	NA	NA	TGTGCCAGCGCCCTGGGGCAGGGGGGCTCGTACGAGCAGTACTTC	CASALGQGGSYEQYF
TRBV6-4	TRBJ1-5	TRBD1	NA	TGTGCCAGCAGTCGGACAGGGGGCCACGGGCCCCAGCATTTT	CASSRTGGHGPQHF
TRBV25-1	TRBJ2-1	TRBD2	NA	TGTGCCAGCAGTGTAGCGGGAGGGTTCTACAATGAGCAGTTCTTC	CASSVAGGFYNEQFF
TRBV6-5	TRBJ2-7	TRBD2	NA	TGTGCCAGCTGTGGGGAGGGTTACGAGCAGTACTTC	CASCGEGYEQYF
TRBV29-1	TRBJ2-5	NA	NA	TGCAGCGTTGCGGTGGGAGAGACCCAGTACTTC	CSVAVGETQYF